These T cell receptor beta chains were read from a single sample in a study of shared clonotypes between healthy human individuals. Generated by immunoSEQ multiplex PCR, the TCRdb table keeps only in-frame clones and is missing some. The data hold roughly 760,000 clones, with under 80% observed a single time. Sequencing was done on a sample of memory CD4+ T cells sorted from blood. All receptors derive from a woman aged 25 to 39 in good health. Each CDR3 is given with its conserved first and last residue. The D gene is left open where the match is weak. Where a row states a size, it is once, few, many or the class of an expanded clone; other rows omit it.

TRBD1 TRBJ2-2 TRBV4-2 . CASSQLGQGGTGELFF TGTGCCAGCAGCCAACTCGGACAGGGGGGAACCGGGGAGCTGTTTTTT
TRBD1 TRBJ2-2 TRBV7-9 . CAIPNRQGTNTGELFF TGTGCCATCCCCAATCGACAGGGAACGAACACCGGGGAGCTGTTTTTT
. TRBJ2-2 TRBV7-3 few CASRVSRVTNTGELFF TGTGCCAGCAGGGTTTCCAGGGTAACGAACACCGGGGAGCTGTTTTTT
. TRBJ2-5 TRBV5-1 . CASTSTGMGEETQYF TGCGCCAGCACAAGTACAGGGATGGGGGAGGAGACCCAGTACTTC
. TRBJ2-1 TRBV9 few CASSVGGSKSNEQFF TGTGCCAGCAGCGTAGGGGGGAGTAAAAGTAATGAGCAGTTCTTC
. TRBJ1-5 TRBV4-1 few CASSQDRNNQPQHF TGCGCCAGCAGCCAAGACCGGAACAATCAGCCCCAGCATTTT
TRBD1 TRBJ2-1 TRBV5-1 . CASSLGDRDLVEQFF TGCGCCAGCAGCTTGGGGGACAGGGACCTGGTTGAGCAGTTCTTC
. TRBJ2-3 TRBV21-1 few CASRIDLTGSYTDTQYF TGTGCCAGCAGAATAGATTTAACCGGGTCTTACACAGATACGCAGTATTTT
. TRBJ1-3 TRBV19 few CASTTRAGGNTIYF TGTGCCAGTACGACGAGGGCAGGTGGAAACACCATATATTTT
. TRBJ1-3 TRBV2 . CASRLGGNTIYF TGTGCCAGCCGACTAGGAGGAAACACCATATATTTT
TRBD1 TRBJ1-2 TRBV7-6 . CASSSGPGQGYGYTF TGTGCCAGCAGCTCCGGACCGGGACAGGGCTATGGCTACACCTTC
. TRBJ2-7 TRBV6-6 once CASSGRGKGSDEQYF TGTGCCAGCAGCGGCAGGGGAAAGGGCAGCGACGAGCAGTACTTC
. TRBJ2-7 TRBV15 . CATSRESMYEQYF TGTGCCACCAGCAGAGAATCAATGTACGAGCAGTACTTC
TRBD1 TRBJ1-5 TRBV19 . CASSRTGFNQPQHF TGTGCCAGTAGTCGGACAGGGTTCAATCAGCCCCAGCATTTT
TRBD1 TRBJ1-2 TRBV6-6 . CASSYDRGDGYTF TGTGCCAGCAGTTACGACAGGGGAGATGGCTACACCTTC
TRBD1 TRBJ1-5 TRBV7-8 . CASSFATGGDSNQPQHF TGTGCCAGCAGCTTTGCAACAGGGGGTGATAGCAATCAGCCCCAGCATTTT
. TRBJ1-1 TRBV6-5 . CASSYTLRGAEAFF TGTGCCAGCAGTTACACCCTTAGGGGCGCTGAAGCTTTCTTT
TRBD1 TRBJ1-2 TRBV27 . CASSKGQGPRGGYTF TGTGCCAGCAGTAAAGGACAGGGGCCGCGAGGGGGCTACACCTTC
. TRBJ2-7 TRBV6-5 . CASSYRAKSYEQYF TGTGCCAGCAGTTACCGGGCAAAATCATACGAGCAGTACTTC
TRBD1 TRBJ1-2 TRBV18 . CASSPDRGQGYTF TGTGCCAGCTCTCCGGACAGGGGGCAGGGCTACACCTTC
TRBD1 TRBJ1-2 TRBV19 . CASSRQGSNYGYTF TGTGCCAGTAGCCGACAGGGGTCAAACTATGGCTACACCTTC
. TRBJ2-5 TRBV2 . CASSDNVGSETQYF TGTGCCAGCAGTGATAATGTAGGGTCAGAGACCCAGTACTTC
. TRBJ2-2 TRBV15 . CATKPPGVGTGELFF TGTGCCACCAAGCCCCCGGGGGTAGGCACCGGGGAGCTGTTTTTT
. TRBJ2-2 TRBV5-1 few CASTPAQTGTPNTGELFF TGCGCCAGCACACCGGCCCAAACCGGGACACCCAACACCGGGGAGCTGTTTTTT
. TRBJ1-2 TRBV5-4 . CASSLARGMDGYTF TGTGCCAGCAGCTTGGCAAGGGGAATGGATGGCTACACCTTC
. TRBJ1-1 TRBV2 . CASRTAYMNTEAFF TGTGCCAGCAGGACGGCCTATATGAACACTGAAGCTTTCTTT
TRBD1 TRBJ2-3 TRBV7-3 . CASSLSGTGSSSTDTQYF TGTGCCAGCAGCTTGTCCGGGACAGGGAGCTCTAGCACAGATACGCAGTATTTT